This T cell receptor beta chain was retrieved from a study of blood T cell repertoires in COVID-19 (dated by TCRdb to about 2020). Some background on the complete study: Collaborator samples came from the United States, Italy and Spain and covered acute and convalescent phases of COVID-19. Where HLA class I and class II types were available, the types were taken from metadata supplied by the sample provider, not from assay-based typing. Sample metadata almost always included a de-identified subject ID, COVID-19 status, age in years and sex. Deeply sampled blood TCRbeta repertoires from subjects exposed to, actively infected with, or recovered from COVID-19 were included in the dataset. The prospective study material was composed of cDNA or gDNA derived from T cells, B-cell-depleted T cells, or PBMCs. The repertoires were made available in a free public database intended to serve as a resource for research on the immune response to SARS-CoV-2. The samples were drawn from the first 160 participants of the ongoing ImmuneRACE study and from about 1,200 subjects provided by 6 global collaborators. Overall study results and their limits: The amount of clinical and demographic metadata varied by source and participant and was provided uncurated.

Concerning this clone: Its target antigen remains unknown. Base qualities are not recorded, but no much larger clone differs from it by a single base. The same CDR3 is also encoded by other DNA sequences in this sample.

There are 14 amino acids in the CDR3, from cysteine to phenylalanine inclusive. CDR3 DNA is the only sequence kept; it has 42 bases, read in frame from the first base. The germline V gene yields KGHSH for CDR1 and LQKENI for CDR2. Relative to germline, V is 3 bases shorter and J is 1 base shorter, with 7 bases between their ends. TCRbeta CDR3 regions were amplified from genomic DNA by means of the immunoSEQ Assay, a bias-controlled multiplex PCR. As for how the authors treated the data: Nucleated cell counts per sample were estimated from amplification of reference gene primers within the assay. To quantify the absolute abundance of each unique TCRbeta CDR3 rearrangement, sequence reads were collapsed and filtered. For each sample, productive Simpson clonality was calculated as the square root of Simpson's diversity index over productive rearrangements. Here the immuneACCESS table is served through TCRdb, limited to in-frame sequences with V and J called. Missing clones are a known gap in these copies; in checked studies unresolved V genes cover under half, and the rest lacks a known reason. V, J and clone size are taken as reported in that table, and D and trimming were inferred from the DNA itself. The sample yields around 190,000 clones; roughly 80% were counted once. The ten largest clones represent under 7% of the sample.

One collaborating source in Seattle enrolled patients during active infection and followed them longitudinally through the course of disease. Whole blood was collected in K2EDTA tubes by collaborating institutions according to the institutions' own protocols. For TCRbeta analysis, collaborators shipped samples as frozen whole blood, isolated PBMCs, or DNA extracted from either of those sample types. The V and J genes are TRBV18 and TRBJ1-5, with TRBD1 tentatively as D gene (6 bases match). The TCR sequence derives from a woman in her forties with COVID-19, enrolled during active disease. Sequenced sample: peripheral blood. The CDR3 corresponds to CASSPGQSNQPQHF. The sequenced DNA: TGTGCCAGCTCACCGGGACAAAGCAATCAGCCCCAGCATTTT.